The present TCR beta chain was sequenced within a study of cytomegalovirus exposure and HLA in healthy donors. This PCR relied on a set of 60 Vbeta primers and 13 Jbeta primers. Only in-frame clones appear in the TCRdb table, and some are missing; sequencing was by immunoSEQ multiplex PCR. The sample contains over 110,000 clones, 73% of which appear only once. The CDR3 has 15 residues. Trimming pared 2 bases from V and 0 bases from J, leaving 10 bases between. The germline V gene has CDR1 SGDLS and CDR2 YYNGEE. This chain connects TRBV9 to TRBJ2-3; D not certain. This clonotype was obtained from a woman aged 40 to 50 in good health and CMV-seronegative. The sequenced sample consisted of PBMCs. CDR3 sequence: CASSVSPDSTDTQYF. The DNA of the CDR3 is TGTGCCAGCAGCGTTTCTCCAGATAGCACAGATACGCAGTATTTT.